This T cell receptor beta chain derives from a study of CXCR3-negative and CXCR3-positive naive CD8 T cells. Overall study findings and caveats: TRB CDR3s of CXCR3-positive naive cells were more hydrophobic than those of CXCR3-negative naive cells.

Turning to this clonotype: Its specificity is unknown.

It was by 5' RACE with UMI labels that the TRB cDNA libraries were prepared. TCRdb re-called the 5' RACE reads, yielding one record per CDR3 amino acid sequence without DNA. This table holds roughly 55,000 distinct CDR3 sequences. Every individual CD8+ T cell subset underwent sorting in triplicate at a few hundred thousand cells apiece. Within the CD8+ T cell compartment, naive cells were CD45RO-CCR7+CD27+CD95-. The receptor was isolated from a human donor in good health. Some clones in this sample may be carry-over from other donors' samples. The sample was naive CXCR3+ CD8+ T cells from blood. Stated subset: CD45RO-CCR7+CD27+CD95- naive CD8+ T cells expressing CXCR3 (TNR3+).

The CDR3 spells CASSGTASYEQYF. This chain uses TRBV12-5 with TRBJ2-7; TCRdb lists TRBD1, though no DNA is available to test this call. CDR1 is LGHNT and CDR2 is FRNRAP in the germline V gene. The CDR3 covers 13 residues.